One sample yielded the 15 T cell receptor beta chains listed below, sequenced in a study of blood T cell repertoires in COVID-19. Some clones are missing from TCRdb's copy, which holds only in-frame ones; the method was immunoSEQ multiplex PCR. The sample has some 50,000 clones; about 71% are singletons. Sequenced sample: peripheral blood. The origin of the receptors is an older woman with acute or convalescent COVID-19.

This chain joins TRBV5-1 and TRBJ2-2; unclear D gene. V dropped 5 bases and J dropped 7 bases, with 15 bases sitting between them. CDR1 is SGHRS, CDR2 YFSETQ, per germline. The CDR3 covers 14 residues. The CDR3 loop reads CASSQSFSGGELFF. Here the CDR3 DNA reads TGCGCCAGCAGTCAATCGTTTTCGGGCGGGGAGCTGTTTTTT. The full variable domain, with the rest looked up from reference TRBV5-1 and TRBJ2-2, is KAGVTQTPRYLIKTRGQQVTLSCSPISGHRSVSWYQQTPGQGLQFLFEYFSETQRNKGNFPGRFSGRQFSNSRSEMNVSTLELGDSALYLCASSQSFSGGELFFGEGSRLTVL.

The chain links TRBV10-3 to TRBJ2-6, with 10 positions matching TRBD1. The CDR3 totals 17 residues. Unmatched junction bases numbered 11, after V lost 6 bases and J lost 6 bases. The germline CDR1 and CDR2 sequences are ENHRY and SYGVKD. In DNA form, the CDR3 reads TGTGCCATCAGCCCGACAGGGGGCAATGGTGAGGCCAACGTCCTGACTTTC. Residues: CAISPTGGNGEANVLTF.

The V gene is TRBV24-1, the J gene TRBJ2-7; 10 nucleotides line up with TRBD1. Losses at the gene ends were 9 bases for V and 2 bases for J; bases not matched to a gene: 6. The germline V gene has CDR1 KGHDR and CDR2 SFDVKD. The CDR3 length is 14 residues. DNA for the CDR3: TGTGCCACCCGAAACGGGACAGGGGCCTACGAGCAGTACTTC. Translated: CATRNGTGAYEQYF.

As regards this clone: Compared with germline, one end of the junction differs, possibly owing to a read error. The chain uses TRBV5-1 and TRBJ2-1; 14 positions match TRBD2. The length of the CDR3 is 20 residues. Germline loops: CDR1 SGHRS, CDR2 YFSETQ. The DNA of the CDR3 is TGCACCAGCAGCTCCCCCCAGACTAGCGGGAGGGCCAATTCCTACAATGAGCAGTTCTTC. This translates into CTSSSPQTSGRANSYNEQFF. The entire variable domain, with the rest obtained from reference TRBV5-1 and TRBJ2-1, is as follows: KAGVTQTPRYLIKTRGQQVTLSCSPISGHRSVSWYQQTPGQGLQFLFEYFSETQRNKGNFPGRFSGRQFSNSRSEMNVSTLELGDSALYLCTSSSPQTSGRANSYNEQFFGPGTRLTVL.

The chain uses TRBV3-1 (or the pseudogene TRBV3-2) and TRBJ2-1; 8 nucleotides match TRBD2. CDR3 length: 16 residues. J gave up 3 bases and V 6 bases, and 10 bases lay outside the gene matches. The germline V gene has CDR1 LGHDT and CDR2 YNNKEL (reference sequence). DNA of the CDR3: TGTGCCAGCAGAAGAGAGGGCGGGGGGATCTACAATGAGCAGTTCTTC. Translated: CASRREGGGIYNEQFF.

The V and J genes are TRBV30 and TRBJ2-6, with a tentative D call TRBD2 (5 bases). The germline gives CDR1 GTSNPN, CDR2 SVGIG (reference sequence). The CDR3 runs 15 residues. Trimming removed 0 bases at V and 0 bases at J, with 6 bases between. The CDR3 sequence: CAWSVRDSGANVLTF. In nucleotides, the CDR3 is TGTGCCTGGAGTGTCCGGGACTCTGGGGCCAACGTCCTGACTTTC. The entire variable domain, with the rest obtained from reference TRBV30 and TRBJ2-6, is as follows: SQTIHQWPATLVQPVGSPLSLECTVEGTSNPNLYWYRQAAGRGLQLLFYSVGIGQISSEVPQNLSASRPQDRQFILSSKKLLLSDSGFYLCAWSVRDSGANVLTFGAGSRLTVL.

This clone occurred a few times. CDR3 sequence reads: CSVEMREGSGELFF. CDR3 nucleotides: TGCAGCGTTGAAATGCGGGAGGGTAGCGGGGAGCTGTTTTTT. This rearrangement joins TRBV29-1 to TRBJ2-2, with 9 positions matching TRBD2. CDR3 length equals 14 residues. V lost 2 bases to trimming and J lost 7 bases; unmatched junction nucleotides: 5. Germline loops: CDR1 SQVTM, CDR2 ANQGSEA.

The chain is built from TRBV28 and TRBJ2-7; 10 positions agree with TRBD2. The CDR3 contains 13 residues. CDR1 and CDR2 (germline): MDHEN, SYDVKM. With 6 bases clipped from V and 6 bases from J, the junction kept 5 bases outside the gene matches. The CDR3 protein is CASRPSGSVEQYF. Written as DNA, the CDR3 is TGTGCCAGCAGGCCTAGCGGGAGCGTCGAGCAGTACTTC. Combining the CDR3 with reference TRBV28 and TRBJ2-7 gives the whole variable domain DVKVTQSSRYLVKRTGEKVFLECVQDMDHENMFWYRQDPGLGLRLIYFSYDVKMKEKGDIPEGYSVSREKKERFSLILESASTNQTSMYLCASRPSGSVEQYFGPGTRLTVT.

This clone was detected a few times. The chain employs TRBV4-1 and TRBJ2-7, with D unclear. CDR1 MGHRA and CDR2 YSYEKL come from the germline V gene. CDR3 length equals 15 residues. Trimming removed 3 bases from V and 0 bases from J, with 12 bases in between. As DNA, the CDR3 is TGCGCCAGCAGCCACCCCAACCGAGGCTCCTACGAGCAGTACTTC. Translating it yields CASSHPNRGSYEQYF.

The rearrangement uses TRBV11-1 and TRBJ1-6; TRBD1 matches at 9 bases. J gave up 10 bases and V 5 bases, and 12 bases lay outside the gene matches. The CDR3 runs to 16 residues. Germline V gene data show CDR1 as SGHAT and CDR2 as FQDESV (reference sequence). The CDR3 loop reads CASSKGSGTGISPLHF. CDR3 sequence (DNA): TGTGCCAGCAGCAAGGGGTCCGGGACAGGGATCTCACCCCTCCACTTT.

The chain recombines TRBV5-1 with TRBJ2-3; 14 nucleotides agree with TRBD2. Losses at the gene ends were 0 bases for V and 1 base for J; bases not matched to a gene: 4. CDR1 and CDR2 (germline): SGHRS, YFSETQ. The CDR3 has 18 residues. In DNA, the CDR3 is TGCGCCAGCAGCTTGGGACTAGCGGGGGGGATGGGCACAGATACGCAGTATTTT. Its protein product is CASSLGLAGGMGTDTQYF.

The rearrangement joins TRBV7-2 to TRBJ1-1; D is undetermined. V shed 1 base and J shed 1 base, with 10 bases lying between them. This CDR3 is 15 amino acids long. Germline V CDR1 and CDR2: SGHTA, FQGNSA. CDR3 nucleotide sequence: TGTGCCAGCAGCTTAGGTCGGGGTGGGAACACTGAAGCTTTCTTT. Translation gives CASSLGRGGNTEAFF. Using reference TRBV7-2 and TRBJ1-1 for the parts outside the CDR3, the full variable domain is GAGVSQSPSNKVTEKGKDVELRCDPISGHTALYWYRQSLGQGLEFLIYFQGNSAPDKSGLPSDRFSAERTGGSVSTLTIQRTQQEDSAVYLCASSLGRGGNTEAFFGQGTRLTVV.

The gene calls are TRBV6-5 and TRBJ2-5, with a weak D call TRBD1 (5 bases). Germline CDR1 is MNHEY and CDR2 is SVGAGI. Trimming removed 5 bases at V and 5 bases at J, with 12 bases between. The CDR3 is 13 amino acids. The CDR3 bases are TGTGCCAGCAGTCTCGCCACAGGTGAGACCCAGTACTTC. Its translation: CASSLATGETQYF.

The rearrangement links TRBV11-2 to TRBJ1-6; weak D call: TRBD1 (5 bases). This CDR3 region has 16 residues. CDR1 and CDR2 (germline): SGHAT, FQNNGV. The V gene lost 0 bases and the J gene lost 3 bases, with 9 bases spanning the gap. Written as DNA, the CDR3 is TGTGCCAGCAGCTTAGATCAGGGCCTCTATAATTCACCCCTCCACTTT. Protein sequence: CASSLDQGLYNSPLHF.

The rearrangement uses TRBV7-2 and TRBJ2-7; D is uncertain. The germline V gene encodes CDR1 SGHTA and CDR2 FQGNSA. The CDR3 spans 12 residues. V was clipped by 3 bases and J by 6 bases, with 9 bases between them. The CDR3 DNA is TGTGCCAGCAGCTTCTACCCCGGCGAGCAGTACTTC. It yields the protein CASSFYPGEQYF.